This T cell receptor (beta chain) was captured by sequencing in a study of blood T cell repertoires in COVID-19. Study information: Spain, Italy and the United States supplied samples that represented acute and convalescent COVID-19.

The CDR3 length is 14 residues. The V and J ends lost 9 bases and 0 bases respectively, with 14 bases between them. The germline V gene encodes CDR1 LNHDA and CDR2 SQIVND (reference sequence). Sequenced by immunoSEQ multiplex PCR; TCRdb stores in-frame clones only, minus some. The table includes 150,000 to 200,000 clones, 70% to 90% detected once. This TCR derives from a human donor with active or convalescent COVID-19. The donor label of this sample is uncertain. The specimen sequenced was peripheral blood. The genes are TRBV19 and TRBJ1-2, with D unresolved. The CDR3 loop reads CASTAGSANYGYTF. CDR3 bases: TGTGCCAGCACTGCGGGGTCGGCTAACTATGGCTACACCTTC.